The 2 T cell receptor beta chains given below trace back to one sample, sequenced in a study of shared clonotypes between healthy human individuals. The naive CD8 population came from CD45RO-negative cells selected for CCR7, without terminally differentiated effector memory CD45RA+ cells. Using immunoSEQ multiplex PCR, the repertoire was profiled, and TCRdb retains in-frame clones only, with some absent. The sample carries hundreds of thousands of clones, about 91% recorded once. The sample taken for sequencing was naive CD8+ T cells sorted from blood. These receptors were collected from a man aged 25 to 40 in good health.

The CDR3 DNA sequence: TGTGCCAGCAGCTTAGCACAGGTTAGGGATGAGCAGTTCTTC. The encoded protein is CASSLAQVRDEQFF. The rearrangement uses TRBV7-6 and TRBJ2-1; D is possibly TRBD1 (5 bases). CDR3 length: 14 residues. Germline CDR1 reads SGHVS; CDR2 reads FNYEAQ. V gave up 0 bases and J gave up 8 bases, with 11 bases separating them.

Of note for this clone: The same CDR3 can be traced to other DNA sequences in this sample. The chain employs TRBV7-9 and TRBJ2-2, with D unresolved. Trimming stripped 5 bases from V and 6 bases from J, with 7 bases between. Germline V gene sequence: CDR1 SEHNR, CDR2 FQNEAQ (reference sequence). The CDR3 is made up of 12 amino acids. The CDR3 reads CASSPNSGELFF. In nucleotides, the CDR3 is TGTGCCAGCAGCCCGAATTCCGGGGAGCTGTTTTTT.